Each of the 23 T cell receptor beta chains below was sequenced from the same sample in a study of T cell responses to AZD1222 COVID-19 vaccine (dated by TCRdb to the early 2020s). This specimen's time point label, per the study, means: baseline before first vaccination. Libraries were built with the immunoSEQ multiplex PCR assay. TCRdb carries this immuneACCESS record with in-frame sequences only. Its versions omit some clonotypes, under half of them owing to an unresolved V gene in the studies checked, with the rest unexplained. The sample has 100,000 to 150,000 clones on record, 88% of them singletons. Of the sample, about 5% falls within the top ten clones. Sequenced here: peripheral blood, sampled on day 0 of AZD1222 vaccination. All receptors come from an adult in good health.

The J gene is TRBJ2-5, the V gene TRBV4-2; the D is unclear. CDR1 is LGHNA, CDR2 YNFKEQ, per germline. The CDR3 has 15 residues. Trimming pared 0 bases from V and 5 bases from J, leaving 13 bases between. The CDR3 loop is CASSQDASLRETQYF. The CDR3 DNA sequence: TGTGCCAGCAGCCAAGACGCAAGCCTCCGGGAGACCCAGTACTTC.

The chain joins TRBV5-5 to TRBJ1-2; no firm D call. Germline V gene sequence: CDR1 SGHKS, CDR2 YYEKEE (reference sequence). Trimming pared 4 bases from V and 6 bases from J, leaving 13 bases between. The CDR3 contains 13 residues. CDR3 region: CASSIDIYNGYTF. CDR3 coding DNA: TGTGCCAGCAGCATCGACATATATAATGGCTACACCTTC.

The J gene is TRBJ1-1, the V gene TRBV19, with no clear D. The CDR3 is 14 residues long. Germline values: CDR1 LNHDA, CDR2 SQIVND (reference sequence). V was trimmed by 5 bases and J by 0 bases, leaving 10 bases between them. The CDR3 loop is CASSPLTVNTEAFF. The CDR3 DNA reads TGTGCCAGTAGTCCTCTAACAGTGAACACTGAAGCTTTCTTT.

The chain couples TRBV19 to TRBJ2-2, with D tentatively TRBD1 (6 bases). The CDR3 spans 15 residues. The ends were cut back, 7 bases at V and 5 bases at J, with 17 bases in the middle. Germline V gene sequence: CDR1 LNHDA, CDR2 SQIVND (reference sequence). CDR3 region: CASTFSLGATGELFF. DNA of the CDR3: TGTGCCAGTACTTTCAGCCTGGGGGCGACCGGGGAGCTGTTTTTT.

The chain recombines TRBV7-3 with TRBJ2-1, with 12 bases that match TRBD2. CDR1 and CDR2 from the germline V gene are SGHTA and FQGTGA. V shed 5 bases, J shed 3 bases, and the junction held 2 bases outside the gene matches. This CDR3 spans 15 amino acids. CDR3 DNA sequence: TGTGCCAGCAGCGAACTAGCGGGGGGCTACAATGAGCAGTTCTTC. Its translation: CASSELAGGYNEQFF.

The CDR3 region is CASSQEGTGVTIYF. DNA of the CDR3: TGCGCCAGCAGCCAAGAAGGGACAGGGGTTACCATATATTTT. The chain recombines TRBV4-3 with TRBJ1-3; TRBD1 matches 10 bases. CDR1 LGHNA and CDR2 YSLEER come from the germline V gene. CDR3 length: 14 amino acids. Unmatched junction bases numbered 3, after V lost 0 bases and J lost 10 bases.

The chain joins TRBV6-5 to TRBJ1-2; 11 bases agree with TRBD1. From germline, CDR1 is MNHEY and CDR2 SVGAGI. The CDR3 totals 15 residues. V dropped 9 bases and J dropped 7; count of bases not matched to a gene: 13. The CDR3 bases are TGTGCCAGTCCGAGCGGGACAGGGGGGGCGTCTGGCTACACCTTC. It codes for CASPSGTGGASGYTF.

The chain links TRBV5-1 to TRBJ2-1, with D possibly TRBD1 on 6 matching bases. This CDR3 spans 13 amino acids. Germline values: CDR1 SGHRS, CDR2 YFSETQ. V was shortened by 3 bases and J by 9 bases, with 13 bases between the two germline ends. CDR3 sequence: CASSSTGRSEQFF. Written as DNA, the CDR3 is TGCGCCAGCAGCTCCACAGGGCGTAGTGAGCAGTTCTTC.

V and J are TRBV7-8 and TRBJ2-2, with D unresolved. V was pared by 1 base and J by 5 bases, with 8 bases between. The CDR3 totals 14 residues. Germline V CDR1 and CDR2: SGHVS, FQNEAQ. The CDR3 region has the DNA TGTGCCAGCAGCTTAGTACACGGAACCGGGGAGCTGTTTTTT. It codes for CASSLVHGTGELFF.

This clone was seen just once. The V and J genes are TRBV6-5 and TRBJ2-7; 7 bases line up with TRBD1. V lost 4 bases to trimming and J lost 3 bases; unmatched junction nucleotides: 9. The germline V gene encodes CDR1 MNHEY and CDR2 SVGAGI. The CDR3 loop spans 15 amino acids. CDR3 sequence reads: CASSSLRDRFYEQYF. As DNA, the CDR3 is TGTGCCAGCAGTTCCCTACGGGACAGATTCTACGAGCAGTACTTC.

This clone was observed a few times. The CDR3 protein is CASLREMSGNTIYF. CDR3 sequence (DNA): TGTGCCAGCCTTCGGGAAATGTCTGGAAACACCATATATTTT. The chain employs TRBV6-5 and TRBJ1-3; D is ambiguous. From germline, CDR1 is MNHEY and CDR2 SVGAGI. The CDR3 runs to 14 residues. V lost 8 bases to trimming and J lost 1 base, with 12 bases between them.

The chain uses TRBV28 and TRBJ1-2; D gene uncertain. The CDR3 spans 15 residues. CDR1 is MDHEN, CDR2 SYDVKM, per germline. The V gene lost 4 bases and the J gene lost 4 bases, with 16 bases spanning the gap. The CDR3 DNA reads TGTGCCAGCAGTTCCGGAATCGGGGAAATCTATGGCTACACCTTC. Its protein product is CASSSGIGEIYGYTF.

The genes are TRBV15 and TRBJ2-1, with TRBD2 as a possible D gene (6 bases). V was trimmed by 1 base and J by 3 bases, leaving 10 bases between them. Germline V CDR1 and CDR2: LNHNV, YYDKDF (reference sequence). CDR3 length equals 15 residues. The CDR3 protein is CATSRVGGIYNEQFF. CDR3 nucleotide sequence: TGTGCCACCAGCAGAGTCGGCGGGATCTACAATGAGCAGTTCTTC.

The V gene is TRBV6-1, the J gene TRBJ1-5; D is uncertain. Germline loops: CDR1 MNHNS, CDR2 SASEGT. Trimming took off 1 base at V and 1 base at J, with 8 bases between the two ends. The CDR3 loop spans 15 amino acids. The CDR3 bases are TGTGCCAGCAGTGAAGTAGGAGGGAGCAATCAGCCCCAGCATTTT. This sequence encodes CASSEVGGSNQPQHF.

This chain uses TRBV5-4 with TRBJ1-2; no firm D call. V was clipped by 0 bases and J by 2 bases, with 11 bases between them. The germline V gene encodes CDR1 SGHNT and CDR2 YYREEE (reference sequence). The CDR3 extends over 15 amino acids. The CDR3 region is CASSLASAGNYGYTF. The CDR3 DNA reads as TGTGCCAGCAGCTTGGCTTCAGCCGGAAACTATGGCTACACCTTC.

The rearrangement uses TRBV4-2 and TRBJ1-6; D perhaps matches TRBD1 (5 bases). V shed 3 bases and J shed 7 bases, with 16 bases lying between them. In germline, CDR1 is LGHNA, CDR2 YNFKEQ. This CDR3 is built from 16 residues. CDR3 in amino acids: CASSHVGPNLNSPLHF. DNA for the CDR3: TGTGCCAGCAGCCACGTGGGACCGAACCTAAATTCACCCCTCCACTTT.

V is TRBV4-1 and J is TRBJ1-5; 8 bases fit TRBD1. This CDR3 has 17 residues. Trimming at V came to 3 bases and at J to 3 bases, leaving 10 bases not matched to a gene. Per germline, CDR1 MGHRA and CDR2 YSYEKL. DNA for the CDR3: TGCGCCAGCAGCCAGCGCCCCGGACAGGGTTTCAATCAGCCCCAGCATTTT. It yields the protein CASSQRPGQGFNQPQHF.

The rearrangement joins TRBV5-1 to TRBJ1-1; D remains ambiguous. CDR3 length: 14 amino acids. Trimming cost V 0 bases and J 6 bases, with 12 bases left between them. Germline loops: CDR1 SGHRS, CDR2 YFSETQ. The CDR3 sequence: CASSLGTGSAEAFF. The CDR3, as DNA: TGCGCCAGCAGCTTGGGAACGGGGAGCGCTGAAGCTTTCTTT.

The chain combines TRBV19 with TRBJ1-5; TRBD1 matches at 10 bases. This CDR3 is built from 14 residues. J was trimmed by 6 bases and V by 5 bases; bases with no gene match: 4. CDR1 is LNHDA, CDR2 SQIVND, per germline (reference sequence). The CDR3 loop is CASSPRQGAQPQHF. The CDR3 DNA sequence: TGTGCCAGTAGTCCTAGACAGGGGGCTCAGCCCCAGCATTTT. Together with reference TRBV19 and TRBJ1-5, the CDR3 gives the full variable domain: DGGITQSPKYLFRKEGQNVTLSCEQNLNHDAMYWYRQDPGQGLRLIYYSQIVNDFQKGDIAEGYSVSREKKESFPLTVTSAQKNPTAFYLCASSPRQGAQPQHFGDGTRLSIL.

This chain joins TRBV5-1 and TRBJ2-7, with 9 bases that match TRBD1. Germline assignment: CDR1 SGHRS and CDR2 YFSETQ. The ends lost 0 bases at V and 2 bases at J; junction bases unmatched: 6. The CDR3 contains 16 residues. DNA for the CDR3: TGCGCCAGCAGCTTGGCCGGGACAGGGATCACCTACGAGCAGTACTTC. Translation gives CASSLAGTGITYEQYF.

The genes are TRBV9 and TRBJ1-5; a weak D match, TRBD1 (6 bases). V was shortened by 0 bases and J by 2 bases, with 9 bases between the two germline ends. This CDR3 comprises 15 residues. Germline V gene lookup returns CDR1 SGDLS and CDR2 YYNGEE. This CDR3 reads CASSVGDIGNQPQHF. CDR3 coding DNA: TGTGCCAGCAGCGTAGGGGACATCGGCAATCAGCCCCAGCATTTT.

For this clone: Other DNA sequences in this sample translate to the same CDR3. The V gene is TRBV28, the J gene TRBJ1-5; D remains unclear. The CDR3 contains 12 residues. The germline V gene has CDR1 MDHEN and CDR2 SYDVKM. The V gene lost 1 base and the J gene lost 4 bases, with 2 bases spanning the gap. The CDR3 DNA is TGTGCCAGCAGTTTATTAAATCAGCCCCAGCATTTT. Translating gives CASSLLNQPQHF.

J is TRBJ2-7 and V is TRBV2; 7 bases agree with TRBD2. Trimming took 3 bases from V and 0 from J; bases not matched to a gene: 2. Germline lookup yields CDR1 SNHLY and CDR2 FYNNEI. The CDR3 runs to 14 residues. CDR3 in amino acids: CASSDGGGSYEQYF. CDR3 DNA: TGTGCCAGCAGTGATGGCGGGGGCTCCTACGAGCAGTACTTC.